This entry lists 32 T cell receptor beta chains sequenced from one sample in a study of radiotherapy plus CTLA-4 blockade in lung cancer. The table came from immunoSEQ multiplex PCR; TCRdb's copy has only in-frame clones and leaves some out. This sample carries just under 60,000 clones, 75% to 85% of them seen once, and the ten largest clones take about 4%. The material was peripheral blood, obtained from a patient treated with radiotherapy plus ipilimumab. The receptors were sampled from a human donor with non-small cell lung cancer who had a partial response to radiotherapy plus ipilimumab.

This clone has just a few counts. CDR3 nucleotides: TGTGCCAGCAGTTATGAGGGCTATGGCTACACCTTC. Its protein product is CASSYEGYGYTF. V gene TRBV28 combines with J gene TRBJ1-2; no definite D call. Trimming stripped 4 bases from V and 4 bases from J, with 7 bases between. Germline lookup yields CDR1 MDHEN and CDR2 SYDVKM. The CDR3 sequence is 12 residues long.

The V and J genes are TRBV27 and TRBJ2-3; possibly TRBD2 for D (6 bases). V lost 4 bases and J 5 bases, leaving 13 bases between the germline ends. Germline V gene lookup returns CDR1 MNHEY and CDR2 SMNVEV (reference sequence). This CDR3 has 14 residues. The CDR3 DNA reads as TGTGCCAGCAGTTCGTATGGAGGGGAAGATACGCAGTATTTT. Translating gives CASSSYGGEDTQYF.

The chain is built from TRBV5-1 and TRBJ2-3; a weak D match, TRBD1 (6 bases). The germline V gene encodes CDR1 SGHRS and CDR2 YFSETQ. The CDR3 loop spans 13 amino acids. V was shortened by 2 bases and J by 4 bases, with 8 bases between the two germline ends. The CDR3 spells CASSFQGSDTQYF. For the CDR3, the DNA is TGCGCCAGCAGCTTCCAGGGGTCAGATACGCAGTATTTT.

The rearrangement joins TRBV7-3 to TRBJ2-3; TRBD2 matches 10 bases. Germline CDR1 reads SGHTA; CDR2 reads FQGTGA. The CDR3 has 18 amino acids. J was trimmed by 4 bases and V by 0 bases; bases with no gene match: 10. The CDR3 loop is CASSLTGTSVGIPDTQYF. For the CDR3, the DNA is TGTGCCAGCAGCTTAACCGGGACTAGCGTCGGCATCCCAGATACGCAGTATTTT.

The chain couples TRBV5-1 to TRBJ2-5; TRBD2 is a possible D gene (6 bases). Trimming left V 2 bases short and J 5 bases short, with 10 bases between. In germline, CDR1 is SGHRS, CDR2 YFSETQ. The CDR3 is 13 residues long. The CDR3 is CASSFSLAETQYF. CDR3 DNA sequence: TGCGCCAGCAGCTTTTCGCTAGCGGAGACCCAGTACTTC.

This chain uses TRBV14 with TRBJ2-2; the match to TRBD2 covers 7 bases. The J segment lost 4 bases and the V segment lost 3 bases, leaving 5 bases of the junction unmatched. The germline V gene has CDR1 SGHDN and CDR2 FVKESK. The CDR3 is 15 residues long. This chain's CDR3 is CASSQNSGATGELFF. Here the CDR3 DNA reads TGTGCCAGCAGCCAGAACAGCGGGGCCACCGGGGAGCTGTTTTTT.

The chain employs TRBV6-1 and TRBJ1-5; no reliable D call. The V gene's germline CDR1 is MNHNS and CDR2 SASEGT. Trimming removed 1 base at V and 10 bases at J, with 5 bases between. This CDR3 is built from 11 residues. The CDR3 DNA is TGTGCCAGCAGTGAAGGCGGCCCCCAGCATTTT. Encoded protein: CASSEGGPQHF.

The chain has TRBV28 and TRBJ1-1; D is undetermined. Trimming cost V 4 bases and J 5 bases, with 20 bases left between them. The CDR3 totals 16 residues. CDR1 and CDR2 from the germline V gene are MDHEN and SYDVKM. This CDR3 is CASSYEGGMRETEAFF. As DNA, the CDR3 is TGTGCCAGCAGTTACGAAGGAGGTATGAGAGAAACTGAAGCTTTCTTT.

This chain links TRBV5-1 with TRBJ2-3; D is possibly TRBD2 (6 bases). Per the germline V gene, CDR1 is SGHRS and CDR2 is YFSETQ. The V and J ends lost 0 bases and 6 bases respectively, with 11 bases between them. This CDR3 is 14 amino acids long. The CDR3, as DNA: TGCGCCAGCAGCTTGGGGGTGGCGGGGGATACGCAGTATTTT. This codes for CASSLGVAGDTQYF.

The DNA for the CDR3 is TGTGCCAGCAGTGAGGGGACAGGGGTTCACGAGCAGTACTTC. Protein product: CASSEGTGVHEQYF. The J gene is TRBJ2-7, the V gene TRBV28; 10 bases line up with TRBD1. The J segment lost 5 bases and the V segment lost 5 bases, leaving 6 bases of the junction unmatched. Germline CDR1 MDHEN, CDR2 SYDVKM. There are 14 residues in the CDR3.

The rearrangement links TRBV5-1 to TRBJ1-1, with TRBD1 matching over 9 bases. Trimming cost V 4 bases and J 5 bases; bases outside gene matches: 15. This CDR3 region has 17 residues. Germline assignment: CDR1 SGHRS and CDR2 YFSETQ. This CDR3 is CASSGGDDRGIGTEAFF. The DNA for the CDR3 is TGCGCCAGCAGCGGGGGAGACGACAGGGGGATTGGGACTGAAGCTTTCTTT.

The chain is built from TRBV6-5 and TRBJ1-2; 7 bases agree with TRBD1. The germline CDR1 and CDR2 sequences are MNHEY and SVGAGI. V lost 5 bases to trimming and J lost 4 bases; unmatched junction nucleotides: 7. The CDR3 is made up of 14 amino acids. The DNA of the CDR3 is TGTGCCAGCAGTGTTACGTGGGACAGCTATGGCTACACCTTC. This encodes CASSVTWDSYGYTF.

The genes are TRBV9 and TRBJ2-3; TRBD2 matches 7 bases. V shed 6 bases, J shed 2 bases, and the junction held 12 bases outside the gene matches. This CDR3 region has 16 residues. Per germline, CDR1 SGDLS and CDR2 YYNGEE. The CDR3 region is CASTVDNGGTTDTQYF. The CDR3 bases are TGTGCCAGCACTGTCGACAACGGGGGGACCACAGATACGCAGTATTTT.

This clone appeared a few times. The chain uses TRBV11-3 and TRBJ2-2, with 12 bases lining up with TRBD2. Unmatched junction bases numbered 4, after V lost 5 bases and J lost 6 bases. Germline assignment: CDR1 SGHNT and CDR2 YENEEA. The CDR3 contains 15 residues. The CDR3 region is CASSPLAGGPGELFF. CDR3 in DNA: TGTGCCAGCAGCCCCCTAGCGGGGGGGCCCGGGGAGCTGTTTTTT.

Notes on this clone: Germline and junction disagree at one end, which may indicate a read error. This CDR3 is also generated by other DNA sequences in the sample. This sequence joins TRBV11-2 and TRBJ2-1; 14 bases align to TRBD2. Germline V gene sequence: CDR1 SGHAT, CDR2 FQNNGV. This CDR3 is 18 amino acids long. CDR3 protein: CASSPKTSGGAIYNEQFF. Written as DNA, the CDR3 is TGTGCTAGCAGCCCAAAGACTAGCGGGGGGGCGATCTACAATGAGCAGTTCTTC.

This chain uses TRBV4-1 with TRBJ1-4, with 8 bases lining up with TRBD1. The CDR3 is 17 amino acids. The ends lost 1 base at V and 10 bases at J; junction bases unmatched: 14. From germline, CDR1 is MGHRA and CDR2 YSYEKL. This CDR3 is CASSQGRDRSNIGKLFF. For the CDR3, the DNA is TGCGCCAGCAGCCAAGGACGGGACAGGTCTAATATCGGAAAACTGTTTTTT.

The chain employs TRBV10-3 and TRBJ2-7, with TRBD1 matching over 10 bases. This CDR3 has 14 amino acids. CDR1 is ENHRY, CDR2 SYGVKD, per germline. The ends lost 8 bases at V and 2 bases at J; junction bases unmatched: 6. The CDR3 DNA reads as TGTGCCATCTCCGGGACAGGGGCCGCCTACGAGCAGTACTTC. Translation: CAISGTGAAYEQYF.

The chain has TRBV4-3 and TRBJ2-1, with 9 bases that match TRBD2. From germline, CDR1 is LGHNA and CDR2 YSLEER. CDR3 size: 18 residues. The V gene end was trimmed by 0 bases and the J gene end by 4 bases; junction bases not matched to a gene: 10. Written as DNA, the CDR3 is TGCGCCAGCAGCCAAGATCTGGGGCTAGCGGGGTTATACAATGAGCAGTTCTTC. It codes for CASSQDLGLAGLYNEQFF.

This chain uses TRBV28 with TRBJ1-1; possible D gene TRBD1, 6 bases. V lost 10 bases to trimming and J lost 0 bases, with 21 bases between them. Germline-derived CDR1 and CDR2 are MDHEN and SYDVKM. This CDR3 region has 16 residues. The CDR3 here is CATQGDQGQMNTEAFF. The CDR3 DNA reads TGTGCCACTCAAGGGGATCAGGGGCAGATGAACACTGAAGCTTTCTTT.

This clone came up once. The chain uses TRBV5-5 and TRBJ2-5, with 8 bases matching TRBD1. Looked up from germline, CDR1 is SGHKS and CDR2 is YYEKEE (reference sequence). The CDR3 sequence is 15 residues long. The trim removed 6 bases at V and 1 base at J, leaving 8 bases unmatched. The CDR3 coding sequence is TGTGCCAGCACCCAATTAACAGGGGGCCAAGAGACCCAGTACTTC. This gives the protein CASTQLTGGQETQYF.

V and J are TRBV6-5 and TRBJ1-1; D remains unclear. Trimming took 3 bases from V and 4 from J, leaving 15 bases between them. Germline V gene lookup returns CDR1 MNHEY and CDR2 SVGAGI. This CDR3 is 15 amino acids long. The chain's CDR3 is CASSYFPGGVTEAFF. In DNA, the CDR3 is TGTGCCAGCAGTTATTTCCCAGGTGGCGTCACTGAAGCTTTCTTT.

The chain uses TRBV2 and TRBJ2-3; D ambiguous. Per the germline V gene, CDR1 is SNHLY and CDR2 is FYNNEI. V lost 8 bases to trimming and J lost 0 bases, with 9 bases between them. The CDR3 contains 13 residues. The CDR3 here is CASGTVSTDTQYF. The CDR3 DNA reads as TGTGCCAGCGGCACCGTGAGCACAGATACGCAGTATTTT.

The gene calls are TRBV6-1 and TRBJ1-6; D unresolved. The germline V gene encodes CDR1 MNHNS and CDR2 SASEGT. The CDR3 contains 15 residues. V was shortened by 6 bases and J by 7 bases, with 16 bases between the two germline ends. The CDR3 protein is CASRPTGSENSPLHF. As DNA, the CDR3 is TGTGCCAGCAGACCGACCGGGTCGGAGAATTCACCCCTCCACTTT.

The chain is built from TRBV15 and TRBJ2-7; D is possibly TRBD2 (6 bases). Per germline, CDR1 LNHNV and CDR2 YYDKDF (reference sequence). CDR3 length: 16 amino acids. V lost 0 bases to trimming and J lost 2 bases, with 14 bases between them. The CDR3 reads CATSREIGTVTYEQYF. CDR3 coding DNA: TGTGCCACCAGCAGAGAGATAGGGACTGTAACCTACGAGCAGTACTTC.

The V gene is TRBV5-8, the J gene TRBJ2-6; D ambiguous. The CDR3 runs 15 residues. Trimming stripped 0 bases from V and 1 base from J, with 5 bases between. Germline V gene data show CDR1 as SGHTS and CDR2 as YDEGEE. This CDR3 reads CASSLDKSGANVLTF. The CDR3 DNA reads TGTGCCAGCAGCTTGGACAAGTCTGGGGCCAACGTCCTGACTTTC. The full variable domain, in which reference TRBV5-8 and TRBJ2-6 provide the parts outside the CDR3, is EAGVTQSPTHLIKTRGQQATLRCSPISGHTSVYWYQQALGLGLQFLLWYDEGEERNRGNFPPRFSGRQFPNYSSELNVNALELEDSALYLCASSLDKSGANVLTFGAGSRLTVL.

The chain has TRBV2 and TRBJ2-7; weak D call: TRBD2 (6 bases). With 10 bases removed from V and 4 bases from J, the gap between germline ends came to 14 bases. This CDR3 has 12 residues. CDR1 and CDR2 (germline): SNHLY, FYNNEI. CDR3 coding DNA: TGTGCCACTCAACGACGGGGGTACGAGCAGTACTTC. It is translated as CATQRRGYEQYF.

This clone was seen just once. The rearrangement joins TRBV7-3 to TRBJ2-3; TRBD2 agrees at 8 bases. Germline-derived CDR1 and CDR2 are SGHTA and FQGTGA. CDR3 length: 15 residues. The trim removed 3 bases at V and 5 bases at J, leaving 7 bases unmatched. DNA for the CDR3: TGTGCCAGCAGCTTGACGGGGGGGGCCCTAGATACGCAGTATTTT. Translated: CASSLTGGALDTQYF.

This chain links TRBV30 with TRBJ2-7, with D tentatively TRBD1 (7 bases). Trimming shortened V by 8 bases and J by 2 bases, and 13 bases separated the two germline ends. CDR1 and CDR2 (germline): GTSNPN, SVGIG (reference sequence). The CDR3 totals 12 residues. In DNA, the CDR3 is TGTGCCGGAGGGACAGCCACCTACGAGCAGTACTTC. Its protein is CAGGTATYEQYF.

The CDR3 coding sequence is TGTGCCAGCAGGACAGGGTACACCGGGGAGCTGTTTTTT. Its translation: CASRTGYTGELFF. The chain carries TRBV6-5 and TRBJ2-2, with 7 nucleotides matching TRBD1. Per the germline V gene, CDR1 is MNHEY and CDR2 is SVGAGI. V dropped 6 bases and J dropped 3; count of bases not matched to a gene: 1. The CDR3 runs to 13 residues.

This clone occurred once. This rearrangement joins TRBV29-1 to TRBJ1-6; 7 bases agree with TRBD1. The V and J ends lost 6 bases and 10 bases, in that order; junction bases with no gene match: 9. This CDR3 region has 13 residues. CDR1 is SQVTM, CDR2 ANQGSEA, per germline. The CDR3 loop reads CSVGETGTSPLHF. The CDR3 coding sequence is TGCAGCGTGGGGGAGACAGGGACGTCACCCCTCCACTTT.

The chain's CDR3 is CASSYSNRAGQPQHF. DNA of the CDR3: TGTGCCAGCAGTTACTCGAACAGGGCAGGTCAGCCCCAGCATTTT. This chain joins TRBV6-5 and TRBJ1-5, with D possibly TRBD1 on 6 matching bases. The V end was cut by 0 bases, the J end by 6 bases, with 12 bases between. The CDR3 covers 15 residues. Per the germline V gene, CDR1 is MNHEY and CDR2 is SVGAGI.

CDR3 nucleotide sequence: TGTGCCAGCAACGGGAGGACTAGCGGGTCTCCCTACGAGCAGTACTTC. It codes for CASNGRTSGSPYEQYF. The gene calls are TRBV2 and TRBJ2-5, with 11 nucleotides matching TRBD2. The last part of the DNA fits TRBJ2-7 better; the J call may be wrong. The germline gives CDR1 SNHLY, CDR2 FYNNEI. This CDR3 has 16 residues.